This entry lists 11 T cell receptor beta chains sequenced from one sample in a study of blood T cell repertoires in COVID-19. Assay used: immunoSEQ multiplex PCR; TCRdb lists only in-frame clones, some missing. This table holds hundreds of thousands of clones, nearly 90% found once. Material for sequencing was peripheral blood. These receptors were collected from a woman in her twenties or thirties with COVID-19, enrolled during active disease.

This rearrangement joins TRBV18 to TRBJ1-2, with TRBD1 matching over 7 bases. V dropped 4 bases and J dropped 2; count of bases not matched to a gene: 4. Germline CDR1 reads KGHSH; CDR2 reads LQKENI. The CDR3 is 14 amino acids. The CDR3 coding sequence is TGTGCCAGCTCACGACAGGGTAGGAACTATGGCTACACCTTC. Amino acids: CASSRQGRNYGYTF. The variable domain in full, completed from reference TRBV18 and TRBJ1-2, reads NAGVMQNPRHLVRRRGQEARLRCSPMKGHSHVYWYRQLPEEGLKFMVYLQKENIIDESGMPKERFSAEFPKEGPSILRIQQVVRGDSAAYFCASSRQGRNYGYTFGSGTRLTVV.

This CDR3 is CASSLNRDRGHSGNTIYF. In DNA form, the CDR3 reads TGTGCCAGCTCACTTAACCGGGACAGGGGGCACTCTGGAAACACCATATATTTT. The rearrangement links TRBV18 to TRBJ1-3, with TRBD1 matching over 12 bases. V lost 4 bases and J lost 0; bases outside the gene matches: 7. The CDR3 sequence is 18 residues long. Germline loops: CDR1 KGHSH, CDR2 LQKENI.

In this sample, this clone turned up once. The rearrangement joins TRBV6-1 to TRBJ1-2; 11 nucleotides agree with TRBD1. In germline, CDR1 is MNHNS, CDR2 SASEGT. V trimming: 3 bases; J trimming: 5 bases; junction bases outside the gene matches: 5. The CDR3 spans 15 residues. CDR3 region: CASSDRTGGKYGYTF. CDR3 coding DNA: TGTGCCAGCAGTGACCGGACAGGGGGCAAGTATGGCTACACCTTC.

J is TRBJ1-2 and V is TRBV18, with D perhaps matching TRBD1 (6 bases). V lost 2 bases, J lost 4 bases, and 14 bases lay in between. This CDR3 has 15 amino acids. Looked up from germline, CDR1 is KGHSH and CDR2 is LQKENI. CDR3 nucleotide sequence: TGTGCCAGCTCACCAGGCTTAACAGGGCCCTATGGCTACACCTTC. This translates into CASSPGLTGPYGYTF.

V usage is TRBV5-5 and J usage is TRBJ2-7; D perhaps matches TRBD2 (5 bases). CDR3 length: 12 amino acids. Germline CDR1 reads SGHKS; CDR2 reads YYEKEE (reference sequence). The V end lost 4 bases, the J end lost 6 bases, and 11 bases lay between the germline ends. DNA for the CDR3: TGTGCCAGCAGCCTAACTAGGAGCGAGCAGTACTTC. It codes for CASSLTRSEQYF.

There are a few counts of this clone. The chain employs TRBV5-1 and TRBJ1-5; 8 bases fit TRBD1. Looked up from germline, CDR1 is SGHRS and CDR2 is YFSETQ. J lost 8 bases, V lost 4 bases, and 8 bases had no gene match. This CDR3 comprises 14 residues. CDR3 coding DNA: TGCGCCAGCAGCCAGGGACAGGAGTGGGAGCCCCAGCATTTT. It is translated as CASSQGQEWEPQHF.

This rearrangement joins TRBV24-1 to TRBJ1-5; no reliable D call. The CDR3 has 20 residues. V gave up 4 bases and J gave up 3 bases, with 27 bases separating them. The germline gives CDR1 KGHDR, CDR2 SFDVKD. The CDR3 bases are TGTGCCACCAGTGAAGATACAGCGGAGAGGGTAAGGATCCCCAATCAGCCCCAGCATTTT. Translation: CATSEDTAERVRIPNQPQHF.

The chain links TRBV5-8 to TRBJ1-1; the D is unclear. The V gene's germline CDR1 is SGHTS and CDR2 YDEGEE. The CDR3 has 12 residues. V lost 2 bases and J 1 base, leaving 3 bases between the germline ends. CDR3 loop: CASSFRNTEAFF. The DNA for the CDR3 is TGTGCCAGCAGCTTTCGGAACACTGAAGCTTTCTTT.

This chain joins TRBV5-8 and TRBJ2-3; D uncertain. CDR1 SGHTS and CDR2 YDEGEE come from the germline V gene. The V and J ends lost 2 bases and 2 bases respectively, with 9 bases between them. The CDR3 contains 14 residues. The CDR3 sequence: CASSFRLTTDTQYF. In DNA form, the CDR3 reads TGTGCCAGCAGCTTCAGGTTAACCACAGATACGCAGTATTTT.

This clone occurred once. The chain recombines TRBV27 with TRBJ2-7; perhaps TRBD1 as D (7 bases). The CDR3 totals 15 residues. Trimming removed 6 bases from V and 5 bases from J, with 20 bases in between. CDR1 and CDR2 from the germline V gene are MNHEY and SMNVEV (reference sequence). CDR3 residues: CASSPIGGGPNEQYF. The CDR3 nucleotides are TGTGCCAGCAGCCCTATCGGAGGGGGCCCCAACGAGCAGTACTTC.

The rearrangement uses TRBV6-6 and TRBJ1-1; D uncertain. In germline, CDR1 is MNHNY, CDR2 SVGAGI (reference sequence). The CDR3 is made up of 15 amino acids. The V gene lost 0 bases and the J gene lost 0 bases, with 8 bases spanning the gap. The CDR3 coding sequence is TGTGCCAGCAGTTACTCGAACGCTATGAACACTGAAGCTTTCTTT. Residues: CASSYSNAMNTEAFF.